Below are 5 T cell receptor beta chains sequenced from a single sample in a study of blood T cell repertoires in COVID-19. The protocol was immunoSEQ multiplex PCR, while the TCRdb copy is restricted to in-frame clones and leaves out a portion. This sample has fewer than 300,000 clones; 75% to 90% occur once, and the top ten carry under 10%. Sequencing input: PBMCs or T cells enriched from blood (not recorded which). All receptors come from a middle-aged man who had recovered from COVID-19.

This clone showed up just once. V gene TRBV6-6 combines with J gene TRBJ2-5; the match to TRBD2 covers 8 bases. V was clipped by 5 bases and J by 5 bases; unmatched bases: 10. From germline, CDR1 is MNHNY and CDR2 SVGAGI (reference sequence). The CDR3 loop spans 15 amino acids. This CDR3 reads CASSPSGRAGETQYF. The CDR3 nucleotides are TGTGCCAGCAGTCCCAGCGGGAGAGCCGGGGAGACCCAGTACTTC.

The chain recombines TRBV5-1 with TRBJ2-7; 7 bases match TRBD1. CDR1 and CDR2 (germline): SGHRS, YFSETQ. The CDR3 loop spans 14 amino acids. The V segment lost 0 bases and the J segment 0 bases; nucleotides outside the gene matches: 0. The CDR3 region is CASSLDRGSYEQYF. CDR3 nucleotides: TGCGCCAGCAGCTTGGACAGGGGCTCCTACGAGCAGTACTTC.

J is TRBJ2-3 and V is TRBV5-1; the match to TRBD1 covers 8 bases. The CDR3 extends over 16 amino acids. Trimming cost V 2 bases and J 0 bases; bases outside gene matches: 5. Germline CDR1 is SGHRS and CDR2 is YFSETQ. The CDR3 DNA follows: TGCGCCAGCAGCTTAGAGGGACAGGCTAGCACAGATACGCAGTATTTT. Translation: CASSLEGQASTDTQYF.

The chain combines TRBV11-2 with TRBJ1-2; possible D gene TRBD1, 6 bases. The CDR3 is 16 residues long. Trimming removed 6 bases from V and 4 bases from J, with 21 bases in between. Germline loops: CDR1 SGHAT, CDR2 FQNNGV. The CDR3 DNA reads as TGTGCCAGCAGATCCCTCCGGGGGGCTGGAGGCTATGGCTACACCTTC. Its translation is CASRSLRGAGGYGYTF. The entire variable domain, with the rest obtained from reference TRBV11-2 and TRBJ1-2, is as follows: EAGVAQSPRYKIIEKRQSVAFWCNPISGHATLYWYQQILGQGPKLLIQFQNNGVVDDSQLPKDRFSAERLKGVDSTLKIQPAKLEDSAVYLCASRSLRGAGGYGYTFGSGTRLTVV.

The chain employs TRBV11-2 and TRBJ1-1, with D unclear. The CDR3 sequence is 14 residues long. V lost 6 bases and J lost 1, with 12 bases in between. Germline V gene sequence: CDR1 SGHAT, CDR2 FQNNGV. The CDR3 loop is CASSHVTTNTEAFF. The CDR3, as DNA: TGTGCCAGCAGTCATGTGACAACGAACACTGAAGCTTTCTTT.